This T cell receptor (beta chain) was found in a study of response to subunit inactivated influenza vaccine (dated by TCRdb to 2016 to 2019). General notes on the study: To follow how T cells responded to a trivalent subunit inactivated influenza vaccine, the researchers relied on deep quantitative profiling of the T cell receptor repertoire. Study-wide findings and limitations: According to the authors, only a limited number of new T cells may be recruited by each seasonal influenza vaccination.

Trimming leaves V shorter by 3 bases and J shorter by 2 bases, with the junction holding 5 bases beyond the gene matches. CDR1 and CDR2 are drawn from the germline V gene: SQVTM, ANQGSEA. The cysteine opens and the phenylalanine closes a CDR3 of 14 amino acids. Kept here is only the CDR3 DNA, which spans 42 bases and is read in frame from base 1. This clonotype was recorded many times. It lacks a known antigen. No much larger clone exists at a distance of one base, and base qualities are not known. The library was prepared using RT-PCR. Sequencing used an Illumina HiSeq 2500. In TCRdb, the public reads were trimmed at Q25 with fastp and aligned with MiXCR, with productive beta chains retained. All rows with the same CDR3 protein become a single entry with the most common DNA and genes. Recorded for this sample are 500,000 to 550,000 distinct CDR3 sequences; 6.5% to 8% of them occurred a single time. The ten largest clonotypes hold over 10% of the sample.

The starting material was PBMCs from blood, obtained 23 to 25 months after vaccination. This TCR was sampled from a man aged 50-75 years who received an inactivated influenza vaccine. Donor details come from another sample of the same person, matched by shared clones. Recombination connected TRBV29-1 to TRBJ2-3, with TRBD2 matching 7 junction bases. The CDR3 has the sequence CSVDGRDYTDTQYF. The DNA sequence reads TGCAGCGTTGATGGCAGGGACTACACAGATACGCAGTATTTT.